These T cell receptor beta chains were read from a single sample in a study of cytomegalovirus exposure and HLA in healthy donors. The method was immunoSEQ multiplex PCR; TCRdb's version includes in-frame clones alone and lacks a portion of them. The sample consists of some 140,000 clones, 70% to 75% of them appearing once. The sample consisted of PBMCs. These receptors all stem from a woman aged 40-49 years in good health and CMV-seronegative. Each CDR3 is given with its conserved first and last residue. Each record gives: V gene, clone size, J gene, D gene, CDR3 protein, CDR3 DNA. A D gene is named only where the DNA matches it firmly. Size is stated for part of the rows, as once, few or many counts, or as a class when the clone is expanded.

TRBV6-1,few,TRBJ1-3,-,CAIRTPNSGNTIYF,TGTGCCATCCGAACTCCGAACTCTGGAAACACCATATATTTT
TRBV6-5,-,TRBJ1-2,-,CASSYQGWRYTF,TGTGCCAGCAGTTACCAGGGTTGGCGCTACACCTTC
TRBV7-2,-,TRBJ1-4,-,CASSYSGATNEKLFF,TGTGCCAGCAGCTATAGCGGGGCAACTAATGAAAAACTGTTTTTT
TRBV7-9,-,TRBJ1-2,TRBD1,CASSSPGQGARGYTF,TGTGCCAGCAGCTCCCCGGGACAGGGGGCGCGTGGCTACACCTTC
TRBV4-1,-,TRBJ2-1,-,CASSQEWPGSRVDEQFF,TGCGCCAGCAGCCAAGAATGGCCAGGCTCCAGGGTAGATGAGCAGTTCTTC
TRBV15,-,TRBJ1-1,TRBD1,CATGRDRNTEAFF,TGTGCCACCGGACGGGACAGGAACACTGAAGCTTTCTTT
TRBV5-1,-,TRBJ2-3,-,CASSFTGIGTDTQYF,TGCGCCAGCAGCTTTACAGGGATCGGCACAGATACGCAGTATTTT
TRBV2,-,TRBJ1-2,TRBD1,CASSNSGQGGYGYTF,TGTGCCAGCAGTAACTCGGGACAGGGGGGCTATGGCTACACCTTC
TRBV29-1,-,TRBJ2-2,-,CSGYWANSGSRRVGELFF,TGCAGCGGCTATTGGGCAAATTCAGGGAGTAGGAGGGTCGGGGAGCTGTTTTTT
TRBV18,-,TRBJ1-3,-,CASSPQQAREHSGNTIYF,TGTGCCAGCTCACCCCAACAGGCAAGAGAACACTCTGGAAACACCATATATTTT
TRBV2,-,TRBJ1-1,TRBD1,CASRKSGGWDTEAFF,TGTGCCAGCAGAAAATCAGGGGGTTGGGACACTGAAGCTTTCTTT
TRBV2,-,TRBJ1-2,-,CASNPGGAEYGYTF,TGTGCCAGCAACCCGGGGGGGGCTGAGTATGGCTACACCTTC
TRBV6-5,few,TRBJ2-1,-,CASSRDNPSYNEQFF,TGTGCCAGCAGCCGGGACAACCCATCCTACAATGAGCAGTTCTTC
TRBV5-6,-,TRBJ1-6,TRBD1,CASSLLGTGGRESPLHF,TGTGCCAGCAGCCTCCTCGGGACAGGGGGCCGGGAATCACCCCTCCACTTT
TRBV9,-,TRBJ2-7,-,CASSVEVGAIYEQYF,TGTGCCAGCAGCGTAGAGGTAGGGGCTATTTACGAGCAGTACTTC
TRBV5-1,-,TRBJ1-6,TRBD1,CASSLVGQGYSPLHF,TGCGCCAGCAGCTTGGTGGGACAGGGTTACTCACCCCTCCACTTT
TRBV2,once,TRBJ2-3,TRBD2,CASSEGTLAGGPSDTQYF,TGTGCCAGCAGTGAAGGCACCCTAGCGGGGGGGCCATCAGATACGCAGTATTTT
TRBV7-6,few,TRBJ1-1,-,CASSTDPGTEAFF,TGTGCCAGCAGCACCGACCCAGGGACTGAAGCTTTCTTT
TRBV7-9,-,TRBJ1-1,-,CASSSIRTDNLMNTEAFF,TGTGCCAGCAGCTCAATAAGGACAGATAATCTCATGAACACTGAAGCTTTCTTT
TRBV4-1,-,TRBJ2-1,-,CASSPSPDRSRYNEQFF,TGCGCCAGCAGCCCCAGCCCAGACAGGAGCCGATACAATGAGCAGTTCTTC
TRBV4-1,-,TRBJ1-6,-,CASSQEDWQGNSPLHF,TGCGCCAGCAGCCAAGAAGATTGGCAGGGTAATTCACCCCTCCACTTT
TRBV19,few,TRBJ1-3,-,CASSINGRFVSSGNTIYF,TGTGCCAGTAGTATCAACGGTCGCTTTGTTAGCTCTGGAAACACCATATATTTT
TRBV28,-,TRBJ1-5,-,CAARNGGFGNQPQHF,TGTGCCGCCAGAAATGGGGGGTTTGGCAATCAGCCCCAGCATTTT
TRBV18,-,TRBJ1-1,TRBD1,CASSQQGADTEAFF,TGTGCCAGCTCACAACAGGGGGCGGACACTGAAGCTTTCTTT
TRBV29-1,-,TRBJ2-1,-,CSVEPLGLRVYEQFF,TGCAGCGTTGAACCCCTGGGACTCAGGGTCTATGAGCAGTTCTTC
TRBV11-2,-,TRBJ2-1,TRBD2,CASSLTSGVGSYNEQFF,TGTGCCAGCAGCCTGACTAGCGGGGTAGGGTCCTACAATGAGCAGTTCTTC
TRBV7-6,once,TRBJ2-1,-,CASSYTENNEQFF,TGTGCCAGCAGCTACACAGAAAACAATGAGCAGTTCTTC
TRBV5-1,-,TRBJ2-6,-,CASSLDRSSGANVLTF,TGCGCCAGCAGCTTGGACAGGAGCTCTGGGGCCAACGTCCTGACTTTC
TRBV19,-,TRBJ1-1,TRBD1,CASSIREQGRTEAFF,TGTGCCAGTAGTATTAGAGAACAGGGGAGGACTGAAGCTTTCTTT
TRBV7-9,few,TRBJ1-6,-,CASSLEGGMGSPLHF,TGTGCCAGCAGCTTAGAAGGCGGGATGGGATCACCCCTCCACTTT
TRBV20-1,-,TRBJ2-5,-,CSIDSQETQYF,TGCAGTATTGACAGCCAAGAGACCCAGTACTTC
TRBV2,-,TRBJ2-1,-,CASSVGPGKGHRVVNEQFF,TGTGCCAGCAGTGTAGGCCCAGGAAAGGGACACAGGGTTGTGAATGAGCAGTTCTTC
TRBV19,once,TRBJ2-7,TRBD1,CASTPGQGVYEQYF,TGTGCCAGTACCCCGGGACAGGGTGTCTACGAGCAGTACTTC
TRBV7-2,-,TRBJ1-2,TRBD1,CASRAQTGSYGYTF,TGTGCCAGCCGGGCCCAGACAGGGAGCTATGGCTACACCTTC
TRBV9,-,TRBJ2-2,-,CASSVVPEPNTGELFF,TGTGCCAGCAGCGTAGTACCGGAGCCGAACACCGGGGAGCTGTTTTTT
TRBV5-4,few,TRBJ1-1,-,CASSPDKNTEAFF,TGTGCCAGCAGCCCTGACAAGAACACTGAAGCTTTCTTT
TRBV5-1,once,TRBJ2-1,-,CASRERGQINEQFF,TGCGCCAGTCGAGAACGTGGGCAAATCAATGAGCAGTTCTTC
TRBV2,-,TRBJ2-1,TRBD2,CASNRGGVPTEGEQFF,TGTGCCAGCAATCGGGGGGGCGTGCCGACCGAAGGTGAGCAGTTCTTC
TRBV5-1,few,TRBJ1-1,-,CASSLAQGIVTEAFF,TGCGCCAGCAGCTTAGCTCAGGGGATAGTCACTGAAGCTTTCTTT
TRBV7-3,-,TRBJ1-2,-,CASALSSGDYGYTF,TGTGCCAGCGCGTTAAGTTCGGGGGACTATGGCTACACCTTC
TRBV19,-,TRBJ1-2,TRBD1,CASKAGTGGFGYTF,TGTGCCAGTAAGGCGGGGACAGGGGGCTTTGGCTACACCTTC
TRBV2,few,TRBJ1-1,-,CASSEYSEAFF,TGTGCCAGCAGTGAATACTCTGAAGCTTTCTTT
TRBV28,-,TRBJ1-1,-,CASSLPGIMNTEAFF,TGTGCCAGCAGTTTGCCGGGGATTATGAACACTGAAGCTTTCTTT
TRBV9,-,TRBJ2-1,-,CASSVGLAPQFF,TGTGCCAGCAGCGTTGGGCTAGCGCCGCAGTTCTTC
TRBV5-5,few,TRBJ1-2,-,CASSPNRAGLYGYTF,TGTGCCAGCAGCCCGAATCGCGCCGGACTCTATGGCTACACCTTC
TRBV10-3,-,TRBJ1-1,-,CATGGQSNTEAFF,TGTGCCACAGGTGGACAGAGTAACACTGAAGCTTTCTTT
TRBV28,once,TRBJ2-2,-,CASSYGQTNTGELFF,TGTGCCAGCAGCTACGGACAGACGAACACCGGGGAGCTGTTTTTT
TRBV4-1,few,TRBJ1-2,TRBD1,CASSQGGQGGYGYTF,TGCGCCAGCAGCCAAGGGGGACAGGGGGGCTATGGCTACACCTTC
TRBV2,-,TRBJ2-5,TRBD2,CASGGAGGSQETQYF,TGTGCCAGCGGTGGGGCGGGGGGGTCTCAAGAGACCCAGTACTTC
TRBV4-2,-,TRBJ2-5,TRBD2,CASSQDPLPGTSGTWGETQYF,TGTGCCAGCAGCCAAGATCCCCTACCCGGGACTAGCGGGACCTGGGGGGAGACCCAGTACTTC
TRBV19,-,TRBJ1-1,-,CASSSLWNTEAFF,TGTGCCAGTAGTAGTCTTTGGAACACTGAAGCTTTCTTT
TRBV5-1,-,TRBJ2-5,-,CASSLGAGMETQYF,TGCGCCAGCAGCTTGGGTGCAGGGATGGAGACCCAGTACTTC
TRBV14,-,TRBJ2-5,TRBD1,CASSQENRDREPETQYF,TGTGCCAGCAGCCAAGAAAACCGGGACAGAGAGCCAGAGACCCAGTACTTC
TRBV6-5,-,TRBJ1-2,TRBD1,CASSYLGVTGGPGYTF,TGTGCCAGCAGTTACCTCGGGGTGACAGGGGGGCCTGGCTACACCTTC
TRBV28,-,TRBJ1-5,-,CASSSIRQAISNQPQHF,TGTGCCAGCAGTTCCATCCGACAGGCGATTAGCAATCAGCCCCAGCATTTT
TRBV19,-,TRBJ1-1,TRBD1,CASSIGTGVNTEAFF,TGTGCCAGTAGTATCGGGACAGGGGTGAACACTGAAGCTTTCTTT
TRBV6-5,-,TRBJ1-2,-,CASSRREGPYTF,TGTGCCAGCAGTCGCCGGGAGGGGCCCTACACCTTC
TRBV11-2,-,TRBJ2-1,-,CASSSRGSYNEQFF,TGTGCCAGCAGCTCGCGGGGCTCCTACAATGAGCAGTTCTTC
TRBV12-5,-,TRBJ2-1,TRBD2,CASGLTSGGPYNEQFF,TGTGCTAGTGGTTTAACTAGCGGGGGGCCATACAATGAGCAGTTCTTC
TRBV6-5,few,TRBJ1-5,-,CASSRQASNQPQHF,TGTGCCAGCAGTCGACAGGCAAGCAATCAGCCCCAGCATTTT